In this sample, the clone carrying this TCR beta chain turned up a few times. No antigen is known for it. V gave up 4 bases and J gave up 12 bases, with 17 bases separating them. The CDR3 length is 14 residues. Germline V gene data show CDR1 as SGHNT and CDR2 as YYREEE (reference sequence). Cells sorted by CD45RO/CCR7/CD25/CD127/CD95/CD27 comprised CD4+ naive, central memory, regulatory and stem cell-like memory cells. The data stem from a study of beta chain features in type 1 diabetes. Findings and caveats of the study: For patients, the naive, central memory and Treg TCRB repertoires appeared more alike than for healthy donors. More deletions and fewer insertions at VDJ junctions were seen in type 1 diabetes patients. Shortening that was moderate but significant affected the TCRB CDR3s of Type 1 diabetes patients in all four CD4+ subsets.

Expressed TCRB transcripts were sequenced, since all the RNA that had been isolated was reverse transcribed. Repertoires were generated with immunoSEQ multiplex PCR, while TCRdb's copy carries only in-frame clones and drops some. This table holds 300,000 to 450,000 clones, 10% to 15% found once. The chain combines TRBV5-4 with TRBJ1-6; weak D call: TRBD1 (6 bases). The receptor comes from a man between 18 and 29 years old in good health. Material: naive CD4+ T cells from blood. As DNA, the CDR3 is TGTGCCAGCAGCGCCGATAACAGGGCTAAACCCCTCCACTTT. Translating gives CASSADNRAKPLHF.